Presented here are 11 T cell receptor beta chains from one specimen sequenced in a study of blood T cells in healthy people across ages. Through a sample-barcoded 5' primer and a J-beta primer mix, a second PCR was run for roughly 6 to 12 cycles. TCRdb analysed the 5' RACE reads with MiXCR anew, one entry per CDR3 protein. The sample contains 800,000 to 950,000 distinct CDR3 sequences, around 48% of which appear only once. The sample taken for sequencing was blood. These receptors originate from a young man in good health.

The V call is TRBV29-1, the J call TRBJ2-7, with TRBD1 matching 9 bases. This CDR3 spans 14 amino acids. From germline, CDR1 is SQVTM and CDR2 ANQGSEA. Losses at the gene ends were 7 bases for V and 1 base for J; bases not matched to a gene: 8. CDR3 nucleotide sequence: TGCAGCGGTCGTGGACAGGGGACTTCCTACGAGCAGTACTTC. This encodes CSGRGQGTSYEQYF.

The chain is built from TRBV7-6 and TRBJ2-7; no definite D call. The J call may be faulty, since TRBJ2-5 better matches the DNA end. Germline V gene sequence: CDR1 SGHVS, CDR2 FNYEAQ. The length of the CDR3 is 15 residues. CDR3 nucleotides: TGTGCCAGCAGCTTAGGCAATCTGATACAAGAGACCCAGTACTTC. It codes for CASSLGNLIQETQYF.

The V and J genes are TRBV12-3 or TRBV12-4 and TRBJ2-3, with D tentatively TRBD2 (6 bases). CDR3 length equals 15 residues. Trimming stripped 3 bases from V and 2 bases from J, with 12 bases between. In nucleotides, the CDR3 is TGTGCCAGCAGTTTGTGGGTAGCGGACACAGATACGCAGTATTTT. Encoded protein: CASSLWVADTDTQYF.

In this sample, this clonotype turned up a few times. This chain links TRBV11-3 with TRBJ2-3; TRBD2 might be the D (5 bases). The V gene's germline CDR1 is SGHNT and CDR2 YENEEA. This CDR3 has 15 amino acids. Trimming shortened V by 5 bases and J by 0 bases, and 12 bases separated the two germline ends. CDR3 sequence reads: CASSRTGFSTDTQYF. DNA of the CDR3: TGTGCCAGCAGCCGGACTGGGTTTAGCACAGATACGCAGTATTTT.

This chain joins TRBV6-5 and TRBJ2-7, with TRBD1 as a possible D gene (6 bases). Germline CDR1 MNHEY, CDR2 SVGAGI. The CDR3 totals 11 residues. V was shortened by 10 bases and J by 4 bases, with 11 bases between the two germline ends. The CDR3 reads CATTGNYEQYF. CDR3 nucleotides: TGTGCCACCACAGGGAATTACGAGCAGTACTTC.

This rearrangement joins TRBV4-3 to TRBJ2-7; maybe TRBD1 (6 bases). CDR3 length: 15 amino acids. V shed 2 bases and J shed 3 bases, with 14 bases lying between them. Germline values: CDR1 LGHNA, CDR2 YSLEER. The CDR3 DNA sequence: TGCGCCAGCAGCCAACTACAGGGTCCCAACTACGAGCAGTACTTC. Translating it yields CASSQLQGPNYEQYF.

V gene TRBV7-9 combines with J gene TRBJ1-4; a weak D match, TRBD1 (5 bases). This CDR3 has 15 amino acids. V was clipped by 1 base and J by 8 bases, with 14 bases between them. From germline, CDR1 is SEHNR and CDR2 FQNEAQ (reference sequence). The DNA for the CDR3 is TGTGCCAGCAGCTTAGATCGGGACGGCCCAGAAAAACTGTTTTTT. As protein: CASSLDRDGPEKLFF.

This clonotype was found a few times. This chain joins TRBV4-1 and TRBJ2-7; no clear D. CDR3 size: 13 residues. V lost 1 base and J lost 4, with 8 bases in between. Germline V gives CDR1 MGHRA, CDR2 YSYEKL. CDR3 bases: TGCGCCAGCAGCCAAGGTTTCCGGTACGAGCAGTACTTC. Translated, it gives CASSQGFRYEQYF.

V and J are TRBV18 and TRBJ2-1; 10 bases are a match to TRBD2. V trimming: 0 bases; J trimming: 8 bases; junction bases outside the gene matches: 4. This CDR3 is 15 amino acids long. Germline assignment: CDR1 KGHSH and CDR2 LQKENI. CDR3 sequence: CASSPPSGGVHEQFF. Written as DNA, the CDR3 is TGTGCCAGCTCACCACCGAGCGGGGGGGTACATGAGCAGTTCTTC.

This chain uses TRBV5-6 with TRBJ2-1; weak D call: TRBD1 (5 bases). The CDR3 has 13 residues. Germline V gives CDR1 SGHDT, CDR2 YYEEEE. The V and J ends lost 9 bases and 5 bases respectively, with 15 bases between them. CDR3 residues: CATQGSHNNEQFF. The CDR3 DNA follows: TGTGCCACCCAGGGCAGCCATAACAATGAGCAGTTCTTC.

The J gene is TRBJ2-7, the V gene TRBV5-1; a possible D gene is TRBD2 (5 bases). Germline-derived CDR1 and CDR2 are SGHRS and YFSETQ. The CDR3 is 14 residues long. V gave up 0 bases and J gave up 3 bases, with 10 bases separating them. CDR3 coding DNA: TGCGCCAGCAGCTTGGAAGAGGGATTCTACGAGCAGTACTTC. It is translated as CASSLEEGFYEQYF.